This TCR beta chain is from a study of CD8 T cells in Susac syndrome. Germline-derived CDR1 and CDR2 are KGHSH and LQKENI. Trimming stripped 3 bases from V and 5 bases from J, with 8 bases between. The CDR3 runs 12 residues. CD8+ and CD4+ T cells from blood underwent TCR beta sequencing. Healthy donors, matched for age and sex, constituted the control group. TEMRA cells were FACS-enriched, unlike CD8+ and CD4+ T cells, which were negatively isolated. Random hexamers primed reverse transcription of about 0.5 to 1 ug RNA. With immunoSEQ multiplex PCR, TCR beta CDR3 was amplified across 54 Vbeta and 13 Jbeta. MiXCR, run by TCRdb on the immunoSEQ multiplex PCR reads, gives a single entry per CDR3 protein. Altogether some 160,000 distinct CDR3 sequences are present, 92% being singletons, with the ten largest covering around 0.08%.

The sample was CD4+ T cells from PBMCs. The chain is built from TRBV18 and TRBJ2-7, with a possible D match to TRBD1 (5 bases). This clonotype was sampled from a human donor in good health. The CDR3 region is CASSPQGDEQYF. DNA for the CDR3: TGTGCCAGCTCACCCCAGGGCGACGAGCAGTACTTC. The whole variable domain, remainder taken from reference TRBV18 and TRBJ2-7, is NAGVMQNPRHLVRRRGQEARLRCSPMKGHSHVYWYRQLPEEGLKFMVYLQKENIIDESGMPKERFSAEFPKEGPSILRIQQVVRGDSAAYFCASSPQGDEQYFGPGTRLTVT.